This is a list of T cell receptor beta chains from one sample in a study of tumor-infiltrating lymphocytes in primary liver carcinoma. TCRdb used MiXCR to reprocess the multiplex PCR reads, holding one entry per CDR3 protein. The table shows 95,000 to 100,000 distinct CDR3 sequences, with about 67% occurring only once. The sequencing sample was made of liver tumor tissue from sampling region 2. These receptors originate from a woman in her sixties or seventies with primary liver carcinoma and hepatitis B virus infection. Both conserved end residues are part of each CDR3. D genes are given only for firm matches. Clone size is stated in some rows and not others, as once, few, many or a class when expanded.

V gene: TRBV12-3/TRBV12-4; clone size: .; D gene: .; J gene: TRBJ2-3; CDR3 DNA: TGTGCCAGCATTTCCACCTTAGGGGGAACAGATACGCAGTATTTT; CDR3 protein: CASISTLGGTDTQYF
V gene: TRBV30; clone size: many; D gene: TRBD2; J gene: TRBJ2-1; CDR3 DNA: TGTGCCTGGAGTGTAAGGACTAGCGGGAGAAGCTCCTACAATGAGCAGTTCTTC; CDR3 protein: CAWSVRTSGRSSYNEQFF
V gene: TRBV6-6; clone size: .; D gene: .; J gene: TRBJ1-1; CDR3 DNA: TGTGCCAGCGGTTACGAGGGAGCGAGCACTGAAGCTTTCTTT; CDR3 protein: CASGYEGASTEAFF
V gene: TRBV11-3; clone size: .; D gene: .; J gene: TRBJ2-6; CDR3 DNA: TGTGCCAGCAGCTCTGAAGGGGCTGGTCGGGCCAACGTCCTAACTTTC; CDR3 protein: CASSSEGAGRANVLTF
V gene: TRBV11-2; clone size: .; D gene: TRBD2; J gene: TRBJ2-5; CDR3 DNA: TGTGCCAGCAACACGATCGGACTAGCGGGAAAAGAGACCCAGTACTTC; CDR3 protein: CASNTIGLAGKETQYF
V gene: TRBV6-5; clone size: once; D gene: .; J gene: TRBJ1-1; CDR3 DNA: TGTGTCAGCAGTTACGAGGTGAACACTGAAGCTTTCTTT; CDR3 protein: CVSSYEVNTEAFF
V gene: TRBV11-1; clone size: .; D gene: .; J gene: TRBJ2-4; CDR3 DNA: TGTACCAGAAGCTTAGCCTTAGCAGCCGCTCTAGCCAAAGACATTCAGTACTTC; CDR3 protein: CTRSLALAAALAKDIQYF
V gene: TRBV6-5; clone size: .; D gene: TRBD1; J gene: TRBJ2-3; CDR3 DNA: TGTACCAGCAGTTTGCTGACAGGGCTAGATACGCAGTATTTT; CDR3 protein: CTSSLLTGLDTQYF
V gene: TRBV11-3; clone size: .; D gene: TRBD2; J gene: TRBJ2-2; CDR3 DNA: TGTGCCAGCAACCCCGGTCTAGCGGGAGGGAACACCGGGGAGCCGTTTTTT; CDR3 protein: CASNPGLAGGNTGEPFF
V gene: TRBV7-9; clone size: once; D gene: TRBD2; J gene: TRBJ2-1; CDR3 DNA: TGTGCCAACAGCGACACTAGCGGGAGGGCCGCAGGTGAGCAGTTCTTC; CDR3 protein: CANSDTSGRAAGEQFF
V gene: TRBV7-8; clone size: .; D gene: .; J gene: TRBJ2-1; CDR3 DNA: TGTATCAGCAGCTCCGGGAGACTATCCTTTTACAATGAGCAGTTCTTC; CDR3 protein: CISSSGRLSFYNEQFF
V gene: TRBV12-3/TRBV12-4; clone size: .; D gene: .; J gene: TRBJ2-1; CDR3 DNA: TGTGCCAACAGTCCCCTTATTTCTAGCTTCAACAATGAGCAGTTCTTC; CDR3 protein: CANSPLISSFNNEQFF
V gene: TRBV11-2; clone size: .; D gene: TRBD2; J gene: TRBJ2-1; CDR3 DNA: TGTCCCAGCAACTGGGCTAGCGGGTTTAACAAAGAGCAGTTCTTC; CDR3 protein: CPSNWASGFNKEQFF
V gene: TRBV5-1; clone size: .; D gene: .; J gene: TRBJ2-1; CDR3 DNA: TGCACCAGCAGCCCCGGGACCTCCTACAATGAGCAGTCCTTC; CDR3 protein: CTSSPGTSYNEQSF
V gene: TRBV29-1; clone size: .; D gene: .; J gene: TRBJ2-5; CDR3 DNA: TGCAGCGTTGAAGATCAGGTGGGGCGGGAAGAGGCCCAGTATTTC; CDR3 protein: CSVEDQVGREEAQYF
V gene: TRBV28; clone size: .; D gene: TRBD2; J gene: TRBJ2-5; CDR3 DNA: TGTGCCAGCAGTGGGACTAGGTTGGAGACCCAGTACTTC; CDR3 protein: CASSGTRLETQYF
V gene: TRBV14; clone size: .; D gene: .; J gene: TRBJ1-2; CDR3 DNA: TGTGCCAGCAGCCTTCCCGGGACACTGACCCATGGCTACATCTTC; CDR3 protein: CASSLPGTLTHGYIF
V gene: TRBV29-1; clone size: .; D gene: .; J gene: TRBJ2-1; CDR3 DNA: TGCAGCGTTGGAGACGGGATTGTCATGGGGGATGAGCAGTTCTTC; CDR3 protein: CSVGDGIVMGDEQFF
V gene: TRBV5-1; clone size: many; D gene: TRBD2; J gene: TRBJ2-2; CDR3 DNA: TGCGCCAGCAGTCCGGGACTAGCCATTGGCGGGGAGCTGTTTTTT; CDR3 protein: CASSPGLAIGGELFF
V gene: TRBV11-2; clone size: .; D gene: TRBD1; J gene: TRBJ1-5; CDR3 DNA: TGTGCCAGTAACTTCACAGGGGATGGCCAGCCCCAGCATTTT; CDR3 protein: CASNFTGDGQPQHF
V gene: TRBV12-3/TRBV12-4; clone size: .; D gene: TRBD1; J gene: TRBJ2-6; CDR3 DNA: TGTGCCAGTAGAAGGACAGGTTCCCCTACCTGGGCCAACGTCCTGACTTTC; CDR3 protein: CASRRTGSPTWANVLTF
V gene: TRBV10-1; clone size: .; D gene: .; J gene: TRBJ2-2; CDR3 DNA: TGCGCCGCCCAGCGTACAGAGGCCGGGGAGCTGTTTTTT; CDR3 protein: CAAQRTEAGELFF
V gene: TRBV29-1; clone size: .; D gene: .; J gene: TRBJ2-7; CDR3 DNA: TGCAGCGTAAGGGGCCCCAATTCCGAGCAGTACTTC; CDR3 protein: CSVRGPNSEQYF
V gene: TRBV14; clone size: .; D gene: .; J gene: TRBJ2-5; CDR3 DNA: TGTGCCAGGAGTCTAGTAGTAGAGACCCAGTACTTC; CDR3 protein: CARSLVVETQYF
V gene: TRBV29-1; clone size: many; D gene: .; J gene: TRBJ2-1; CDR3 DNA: TGCAGTGTTGAACAGAGCTCCTACAATGAGCAGTTCTTC; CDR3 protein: CSVEQSSYNEQFF
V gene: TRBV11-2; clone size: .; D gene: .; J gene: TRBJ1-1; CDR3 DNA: TGTGCCAGCACTAAACAGGCTGAAGCTCTCTTT; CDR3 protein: CASTKQAEALF
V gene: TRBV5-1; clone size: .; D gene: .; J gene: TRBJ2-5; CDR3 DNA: TGCGCCAGCATCAAAGACATTGGCGGAGAGACCCAGTACTTC; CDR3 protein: CASIKDIGGETQYF
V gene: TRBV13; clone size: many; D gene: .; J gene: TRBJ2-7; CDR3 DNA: TGTGCCAGCAGCGGAGGGGGTGGGGGCTACGAGCAGTACTTC; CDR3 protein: CASSGGGGGYEQYF
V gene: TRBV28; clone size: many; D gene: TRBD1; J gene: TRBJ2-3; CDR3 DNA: TGTGCCAGCACCCCTCCGACAGGGGGCACAGATACGCAGTATTTT; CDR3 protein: CASTPPTGGTDTQYF
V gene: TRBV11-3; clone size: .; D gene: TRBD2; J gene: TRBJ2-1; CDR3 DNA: TGTACCAGCAGCTTAGGTCAAGACGGGAGGACCGGCTACAATGAGCAGTTCTTC; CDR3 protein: CTSSLGQDGRTGYNEQFF
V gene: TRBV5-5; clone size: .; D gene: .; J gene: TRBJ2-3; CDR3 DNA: TGTGCCAGCCGAGATACCAGGAGATCAGATACGCAGTATTTT; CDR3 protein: CASRDTRRSDTQYF
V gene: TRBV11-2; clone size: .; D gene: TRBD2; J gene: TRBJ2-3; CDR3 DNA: TGTGCCGGCAGCCCTGGACTAGCGGGCCCAGACACGGAGTATTTT; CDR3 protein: CAGSPGLAGPDTEYF
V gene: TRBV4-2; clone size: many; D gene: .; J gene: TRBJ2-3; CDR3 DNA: TGTGCCAGCGGCCAAGAGAGCACAGATACGCAGTATTTT; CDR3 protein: CASGQESTDTQYF
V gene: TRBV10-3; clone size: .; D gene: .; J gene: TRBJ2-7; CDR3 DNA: TGTGCCATCAGTGGATCCGGATCCCAGGCGAACACCTACGGGCAGTACTTC; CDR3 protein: CAISGSGSQANTYGQYF
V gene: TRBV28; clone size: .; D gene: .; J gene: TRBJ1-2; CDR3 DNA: TGTGCCAGCAGTTTATCGAACTATGGCTACAAATTC; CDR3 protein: CASSLSNYGYKF
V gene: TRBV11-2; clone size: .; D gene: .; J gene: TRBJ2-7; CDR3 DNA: TGCGCCAGCACCATCGGACGGACCGTTACATACGAGCAGTACTTC; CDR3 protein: CASTIGRTVTYEQYF
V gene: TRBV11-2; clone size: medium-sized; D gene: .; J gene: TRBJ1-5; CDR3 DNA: TGTGCCAGCAGCCGCGTCGGTCGCAATCAGCCCCAGCATTTT; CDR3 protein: CASSRVGRNQPQHF
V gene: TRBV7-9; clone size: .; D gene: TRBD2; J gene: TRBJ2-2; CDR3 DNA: TGTGCCAGCATGCGAGAGACTAGCGGGAGCACCATCGGGGAGCTGTTTTTT; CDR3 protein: CASMRETSGSTIGELFF
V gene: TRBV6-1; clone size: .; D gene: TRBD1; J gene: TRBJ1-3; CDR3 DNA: TGTGCCAACAGTTCCTGGACAGGGGGCAACACCATATATTTT; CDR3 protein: CANSSWTGGNTIYF
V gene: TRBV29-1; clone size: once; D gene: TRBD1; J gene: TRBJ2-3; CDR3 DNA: TGCAGCCTTGAGGACAGGACCCTCACAGATATGCAGTATTTT; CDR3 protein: CSLEDRTLTDMQYF
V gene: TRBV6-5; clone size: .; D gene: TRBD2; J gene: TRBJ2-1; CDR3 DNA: TGTGCCGGCGGTTACGGACTAGCTATGTACAATGAGCAGTTCTTC; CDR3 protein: CAGGYGLAMYNEQFF
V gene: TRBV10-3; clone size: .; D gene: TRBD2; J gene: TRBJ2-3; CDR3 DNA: TGTGCCAAGACCGGGACTAGCGGGTGCGGTATTAGCACAGATACGCATTATTTT; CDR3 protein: CAKTGTSGCGISTDTHYF
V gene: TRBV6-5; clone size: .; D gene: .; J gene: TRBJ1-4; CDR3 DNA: TGTGCCAGGAGTTACACGGGACTCACCGGGGAAAAACTGTTGTTT; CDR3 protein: CARSYTGLTGEKLLF
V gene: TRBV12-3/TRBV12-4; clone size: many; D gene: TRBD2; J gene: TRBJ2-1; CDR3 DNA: TGTGCCAGCAGTTTCGGACTAGCGGGAGGCACCGAGCAGTTCTTC; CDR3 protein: CASSFGLAGGTEQFF
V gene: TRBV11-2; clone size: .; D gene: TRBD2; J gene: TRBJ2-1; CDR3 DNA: TGTGCCAGTGGCTTAGCGGGAGGGCCGCTTGTGCAGTTCTTC; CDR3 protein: CASGLAGGPLVQFF
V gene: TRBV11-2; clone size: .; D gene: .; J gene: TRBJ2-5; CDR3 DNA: TGTACCAGCAGTTCAGAATCCATGGGGACCCAGTACTTC; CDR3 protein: CTSSSESMGTQYF
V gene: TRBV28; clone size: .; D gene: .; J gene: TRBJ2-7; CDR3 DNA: TGTGCCAGCAGTTTGGGGGGAATAACGTCCTACGAGCACTACTTC; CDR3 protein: CASSLGGITSYEHYF
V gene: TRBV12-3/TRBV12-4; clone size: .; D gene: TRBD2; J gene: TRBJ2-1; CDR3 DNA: TGTGCCAGCTTGAGACTAGCGGGAATCTACAATAAACAGTTCTTC; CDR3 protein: CASLRLAGIYNKQFF
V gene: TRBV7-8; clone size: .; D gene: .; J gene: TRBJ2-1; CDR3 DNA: TGTGCCAGGAGCTTGGGCCGTAACAATGAGCTGTTCTTC; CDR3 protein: CARSLGRNNELFF
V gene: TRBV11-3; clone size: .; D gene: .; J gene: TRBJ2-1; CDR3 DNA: TGTGTCAGCAGTTTAGATCCCAGGAGCTTTTCCTACAATGAGCAGTTCTTC; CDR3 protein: CVSSLDPRSFSYNEQFF
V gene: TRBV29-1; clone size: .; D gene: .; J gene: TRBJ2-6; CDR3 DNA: TGCAGCGTTGGGGGGAGCTCTGTGGGCAACGTCCTGACTTTC; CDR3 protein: CSVGGSSVGNVLTF
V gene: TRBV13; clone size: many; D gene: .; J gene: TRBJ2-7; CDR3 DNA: TGTGCCAGCAGCGGAAGACTAGTCGGTAACGAGCAGTACTTC; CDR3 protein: CASSGRLVGNEQYF
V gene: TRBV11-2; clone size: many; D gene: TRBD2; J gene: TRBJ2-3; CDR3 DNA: TGTGCCAGCAGCCCAAAGACTAGCGGGTTTAGCACAGATGCGCAGTATTTT; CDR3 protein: CASSPKTSGFSTDAQYF
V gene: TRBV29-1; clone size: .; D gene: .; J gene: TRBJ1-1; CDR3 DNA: TGCAGCGTTGTGGAGGTTGAAGCTCTCTTT; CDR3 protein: CSVVEVEALF
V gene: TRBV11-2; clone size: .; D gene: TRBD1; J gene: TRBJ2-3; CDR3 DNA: TGTGCCAGCAGCTTGGGGACAGGTGGCTATATGCAGTATTTT; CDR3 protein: CASSLGTGGYMQYF
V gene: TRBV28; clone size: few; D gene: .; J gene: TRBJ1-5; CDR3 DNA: TGTGCCAGCAGTTTAGTAGATCAGCCCCAGCATTTT; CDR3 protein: CASSLVDQPQHF
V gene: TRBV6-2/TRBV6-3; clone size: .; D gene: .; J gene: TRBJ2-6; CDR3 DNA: TGTGCCAACAGTGGAGATGGTGGGGCCAACGTCCTGACTTTC; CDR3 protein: CANSGDGGANVLTF
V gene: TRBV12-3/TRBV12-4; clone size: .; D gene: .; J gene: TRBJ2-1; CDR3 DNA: TGTGCCAGCATTTCAGCCAACTGTTACAATGAGCAGTTCTTC; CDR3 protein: CASISANCYNEQFF
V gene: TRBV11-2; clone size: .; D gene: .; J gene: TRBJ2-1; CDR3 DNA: TGTGCCAGGATACAGGTTCGGAGGGAAACTGAGCAGTTCTTC; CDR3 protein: CARIQVRRETEQFF
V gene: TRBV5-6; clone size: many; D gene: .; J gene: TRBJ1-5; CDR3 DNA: TGTGCCAGCAGCTTTTGGGGTTTCAATCAGCCCCAGCATTTT; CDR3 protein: CASSFWGFNQPQHF